Shown below are 30 T cell receptor beta chains from a single sample sequenced in a study of blood T cells in healthy people across ages. A second PCR, run for roughly 7 to 12 cycles, used a sample-barcoded 5' primer plus a J-beta primer mix. TCRdb itself ran the 5' RACE reads through MiXCR, one entry per CDR3 protein. The sample consists of over 700,000 distinct CDR3 sequences, 25% of them appearing once. This same sample was also taken into another study, of T cells of mothers and their children.

The sequencing sample was made of blood. The receptors stem from a boy aged 10-17 years in good health.

This clonotype has a handful of counts. This chain links TRBV12-3 or TRBV12-4 with TRBJ2-1; 9 bases align to TRBD2. The CDR3 spans 16 residues. The V segment lost 3 bases and the J segment 5 bases; nucleotides outside the gene matches: 8. CDR3 region: CASSFVTSGFNNEQFF. As DNA, the CDR3 is TGTGCCAGCAGTTTTGTCACTAGCGGGTTCAACAATGAGCAGTTCTTC.

In this sample, this clonotype turned up a few times. The rearrangement joins TRBV20-1 to TRBJ2-5, with D uncertain. Germline V gene lookup returns CDR1 DFQATT and CDR2 SNEGSKA (reference sequence). V was trimmed by 6 bases and J by 8 bases, leaving 16 bases between them. CDR3 length equals 12 residues. CDR3 in amino acids: CSANADGITQYF. The CDR3 DNA reads TGCAGTGCCAATGCGGACGGAATTACCCAGTACTTC.

This clonotype showed up many times. The chain employs TRBV19 and TRBJ2-5, with D hard to call. V lost 2 bases to trimming and J lost 5 bases, with 3 bases between them. The germline V gene has CDR1 LNHDA and CDR2 SQIVND (reference sequence). This CDR3 contains 11 residues. CDR3 in DNA: TGTGCCAGTAGTATACGGGAGACCCAGTACTTC. This codes for CASSIRETQYF.

The J gene is TRBJ2-7, the V gene TRBV25-1; D unresolved. The CDR3 contains 13 residues. The V gene's germline CDR1 is MGHDK and CDR2 SYGVNS. V shed 6 bases and J shed 6 bases, with 15 bases lying between them. CDR3 DNA: TGTGCCAGCAGGGGTCTGAACAATCGCGAGCAGTACTTC. Translation gives CASRGLNNREQYF.

The count of this clonotype is one. The CDR3 sequence: CASSPGGTGGGYTF. The DNA for the CDR3 is TGTGCCAGCAGCCCCGGCGGGACTGGGGGTGGCTACACCTTC. This rearrangement joins TRBV4-2 to TRBJ1-2; tentative D call: TRBD1 (5 bases). Trimming removed 4 bases at V and 7 bases at J, with 16 bases between. From germline, CDR1 is LGHNA and CDR2 YNFKEQ. The CDR3 spans 14 residues.

The V call is TRBV20-1, the J call TRBJ2-1; 13 nucleotides line up with TRBD2. V lost 5 bases and J lost 8; bases outside the gene matches: 6. Germline V lookup: CDR1 DFQATT, CDR2 SNEGSKA (reference sequence). The CDR3 spans 14 residues. The CDR3 spells CSAPGTSGIDEQFF. CDR3 DNA: TGCAGTGCTCCAGGGACTAGCGGGATAGATGAGCAGTTCTTC.

The chain uses TRBV20-1 and TRBJ2-5; 7 nucleotides agree with TRBD2. The J call could be wrong; TRBJ2-7 is a better fit for the DNA end. Germline loops: CDR1 DFQATT, CDR2 SNEGSKA (reference sequence). The CDR3 has 12 amino acids. The CDR3 protein is CSAWSGNYEQYF. In nucleotides, the CDR3 is TGCAGTGCTTGGAGCGGGAACTACGAGCAGTACTTC.

V and J are TRBV7-6 and TRBJ2-5, with TRBD1 identical over 8 bases. V was clipped by 1 base and J by 5 bases; unmatched bases: 9. There are 16 residues in the CDR3. Germline V gives CDR1 SGHVS, CDR2 FNYEAQ. The CDR3 reads CASSLDQGAPMETQYF. As DNA, the CDR3 is TGTGCCAGCAGCTTAGATCAGGGGGCTCCGATGGAGACCCAGTACTTC.

This clonotype was found a few times. The chain employs TRBV12-3 or TRBV12-4 and TRBJ2-5; possible D gene TRBD2, 6 bases. Trimming removed 3 bases at V and 2 bases at J, with 16 bases between. The CDR3 sequence is 16 residues long. The CDR3 nucleotides are TGTGCCAGCAGTTTCCTCCGGGGGACCCCACAAGAGACCCAGTACTTC. As protein: CASSFLRGTPQETQYF.

The DNA for the CDR3 is TGTGCCAGCTCACCAGAGGGGCGTTACGAGCAGTACTTC. Residues: CASSPEGRYEQYF. The chain carries TRBV18 and TRBJ2-7, with D perhaps given as TRBD1 or TRBD2 (5 bases each). The germline gives CDR1 KGHSH, CDR2 LQKENI. This CDR3 is 13 amino acids long. V lost 2 bases and J 4 bases, leaving 9 bases between the germline ends.

V gene TRBV2 combines with J gene TRBJ2-3; 14 nucleotides line up with TRBD2. The CDR3 spans 16 residues. The germline CDR1 and CDR2 sequences are SNHLY and FYNNEI. V shed 7 bases and J 5 bases; nucleotides not matched to a gene: 8. CDR3 region: CASTGTSGSRRDTQYF. The CDR3 bases are TGTGCCAGCACCGGGACTAGCGGGAGTCGTCGAGATACGCAGTATTTT.

The rearrangement joins TRBV5-1 to TRBJ2-1, with D perhaps matching TRBD1 (6 bases). Germline V gene sequence: CDR1 SGHRS, CDR2 YFSETQ. This CDR3 is 14 amino acids long. V dropped 5 bases and J dropped 6 bases, with 15 bases sitting between them. CDR3 nucleotide sequence: TGCGCCAGCAGTGATCAGGGGTCGACCAATGAGCAGTTCTTC. The encoded protein is CASSDQGSTNEQFF. Full variable domain (remainder filled in from reference TRBV5-1 and TRBJ2-1): KAGVTQTPRYLIKTRGQQVTLSCSPISGHRSVSWYQQTPGQGLQFLFEYFSETQRNKGNFPGRFSGRQFSNSRSEMNVSTLELGDSALYLCASSDQGSTNEQFFGPGTRLTVL.

This clonotype was seen only a few times. The chain links TRBV29-1 to TRBJ2-7; 9 positions match TRBD1. Germline-derived CDR1 and CDR2 are SQVTM and ANQGSEA. The CDR3 contains 15 residues. V lost 6 bases to trimming and J lost 1 base; unmatched junction nucleotides: 10. The CDR3 here is CSVTWGDRESYEQYF. The CDR3 region has the DNA TGCAGCGTCACCTGGGGGGACAGGGAGTCCTACGAGCAGTACTTC.

This clonotype has just a few counts. The chain employs TRBV28 and TRBJ1-6, with a possible D match to TRBD1 (5 bases). The length of the CDR3 is 17 residues. The ends were cut back, 1 base at V and 6 bases at J, with 16 bases in the middle. CDR1 and CDR2 from the germline V gene are MDHEN and SYDVKM. In nucleotides, the CDR3 is TGTGCCAGCAGTTTATCCTCCCGGCCAGGGATTAATTCACCCCTCCACTTT. Its translation is CASSLSSRPGINSPLHF.

A note on this clonotype: One end of the junction does not line up with germline, which may come from a read error. J is TRBJ2-1 and V is TRBV6-2 or TRBV6-3, with TRBD2 as a possible D gene (6 bases). The CDR3 runs to 17 residues. The germline V gene encodes CDR1 MNHEY and CDR2 SVGEGT. CDR3 residues: CVSSDGTPEHFYNEQFF. For the CDR3, the DNA is TGTGTCAGCAGTGACGGGACTCCGGAACATTTCTACAATGAGCAGTTCTTC.

This clonotype has a handful of counts. An end of the junction differs from the germline gene, which may be a read error. The gene calls are TRBV11-2 and TRBJ2-1, with 10 bases lining up with TRBD1. The CDR3 is 13 residues long. The germline V gene encodes CDR1 SGHAT and CDR2 FQNNGV. CDR3 sequence (DNA): TGCGCCAGCAGCTTAGGGTATGGGACAGGGGAGTTCTTC. Residues: CASSLGYGTGEFF.

The table lists this clonotype with a few counts. The V call is TRBV18, the J call TRBJ2-2, with D tentatively TRBD1 or TRBD2 (5 bases each). Deletions cut 3 bases from V and 3 bases from J, with 11 bases between. Per the germline V gene, CDR1 is KGHSH and CDR2 is LQKENI. This CDR3 has 15 residues. The CDR3 here is CASSPSGTDTGELFF. CDR3 in DNA: TGTGCCAGCTCACCCTCAGGGACGGACACCGGGGAGCTGTTTTTT.

The V gene is TRBV6-6, the J gene TRBJ1-4; 7 positions match TRBD1. Germline V gene data show CDR1 as MNHNY and CDR2 as SVGAGI (reference sequence). CDR3 length: 13 residues. The junction had 6 bases not matched to a gene; V was cut back by 6 bases and J by 8 bases. The CDR3 nucleotides read TGTGCCAGCAGGCCACCAGGGGGAGAAAAACTGTTTTTT. Its protein product is CASRPPGGEKLFF.

This chain connects TRBV5-1 to TRBJ2-3; D is ambiguous. V gave up 1 base and J gave up 2 bases, with 14 bases separating them. This CDR3 has 16 amino acids. Looked up from germline, CDR1 is SGHRS and CDR2 is YFSETQ. The CDR3 DNA reads as TGCGCCAGCAGCTTGACTTTCCCACCTTCCACAGATACGCAGTATTTT. It encodes CASSLTFPPSTDTQYF.

This clonotype appeared a few times. The genes are TRBV28 and TRBJ2-7, with D perhaps matching TRBD2 (7 bases). From germline, CDR1 is MDHEN and CDR2 SYDVKM. V dropped 5 bases and J dropped 8 bases, with 16 bases sitting between them. The CDR3 runs 13 residues. CDR3 bases: TGTGCCAGCAGTCCCCTTAGGGGGGGCAAGCAGTACTTC. Protein: CASSPLRGGKQYF.

The genes are TRBV29-1 and TRBJ1-2, with 9 bases fitting TRBD1. Germline V gene data show CDR1 as SQVTM and CDR2 as ANQGSEA. The CDR3 is 15 residues long. J lost 7 bases, V lost 6 bases, and 15 bases had no gene match. The CDR3 region is CSVGATGTGIIGYTF. For the CDR3, the DNA is TGCAGCGTAGGCGCTACCGGGACAGGGATTATTGGCTACACCTTC.

The chain joins TRBV5-4 to TRBJ2-1; 10 bases are shared with TRBD2. CDR1 is SGHNT and CDR2 is YYREEE in the germline V gene (reference sequence). V trimming: 5 bases; J trimming: 7 bases; junction bases outside the gene matches: 6. The CDR3 loop spans 14 amino acids. CDR3 bases: TGTGCCAGCAGGGGGACTAGCGTTACAAATGAGCAGTTCTTC. It is translated as CASRGTSVTNEQFF.

The gene calls are TRBV28 and TRBJ2-4, with D possibly matching TRBD1 (6 bases). Deletions cut 5 bases from V and 2 bases from J, with 10 bases between. CDR1 and CDR2 (germline): MDHEN, SYDVKM. The CDR3 is made up of 14 amino acids. CDR3 DNA sequence: TGTGCCAGCAGTACCGGGACACCCAAAAACATTCAGTACTTC. Its translation is CASSTGTPKNIQYF.

This clonotype has more than one count but fewer than ten. The rearrangement links TRBV7-9 to TRBJ2-7; possibly TRBD1 or TRBD2 for D (5 bases each). V was cut by 3 bases and J by 3 bases, with 15 bases left in between. This CDR3 is built from 15 residues. In germline, CDR1 is SEHNR, CDR2 FQNEAQ (reference sequence). Written as DNA, the CDR3 is TGTGCCAGCAGCTTCCGGGACGCATCTAACTACGAGCAGTACTTC. It is translated as CASSFRDASNYEQYF.

This chain connects TRBV20-1 to TRBJ2-5; D possibly uses TRBD1 or TRBD2 (5 bases each). The germline V and J ends were trimmed by 2 bases and 7 bases, with 14 bases remaining between them. The CDR3 spans 13 residues. In germline, CDR1 is DFQATT, CDR2 SNEGSKA (reference sequence). The CDR3 region has the DNA TGCAGTGCTAGAATCGGGGCCTCGAGGACCCAGTACTTC. Translated: CSARIGASRTQYF.

This rearrangement joins TRBV20-1 to TRBJ2-7; TRBD1 or TRBD2 may be the D gene (6 bases each). This CDR3 contains 14 residues. Trimming removed 5 bases at V and 7 bases at J, with 21 bases between. In germline, CDR1 is DFQATT, CDR2 SNEGSKA (reference sequence). The CDR3 reads CSAPQGRGVGEQYF. CDR3 nucleotides: TGCAGTGCTCCCCAGGGTAGGGGGGTGGGAGAGCAGTACTTC.

The chain uses TRBV5-5 and TRBJ2-5; D may match TRBD1 or TRBD2 (6 bases each). The DNA end is more similar to TRBJ2-7, so the J call may be wrong. CDR1 and CDR2 from the germline V gene are SGHKS and YYEKEE (reference sequence). CDR3 length: 18 amino acids. CDR3: CASSLVGGLERGTYEQYF. As DNA, the CDR3 is TGTGCCAGCAGCTTGGTCGGGGGCCTCGAAAGGGGCACCTACGAGCAGTACTTC.

This clonotype was seen a handful of times. This rearrangement joins TRBV4-1 to TRBJ2-5; D not resolved. The DNA end lines up better with TRBJ2-1; the J call may be wrong. The CDR3 loop spans 13 amino acids. CDR1 is MGHRA and CDR2 is YSYEKL in the germline V gene. CDR3 sequence reads: CASSQKITNEQFF. The CDR3 DNA follows: TGCGCCAGCAGCCAAAAAATAACCAATGAGCAGTTCTTC.

The CDR3 protein is CASSFLGHPWGGYTF. As DNA, the CDR3 is TGTGCCAGCAGTTTTTTAGGACACCCTTGGGGTGGCTACACCTTC. V gene TRBV27 combines with J gene TRBJ1-2; tentatively, D is TRBD1 (5 bases). The CDR3 is 15 residues long. Germline CDR1 MNHEY, CDR2 SMNVEV (reference sequence). Trimming left V 3 bases short and J 7 bases short, with 18 bases between.

The chain has TRBV7-9 and TRBJ1-2, with a tentative D call TRBD1 (5 bases). The V gene's germline CDR1 is SEHNR and CDR2 FQNEAQ (reference sequence). The CDR3 totals 13 residues. V was cut by 5 bases and J by 1 base, with 8 bases left in between. The CDR3 sequence is CASSPTDNYGYTF. For the CDR3, the DNA is TGTGCCAGCAGCCCGACAGATAACTATGGCTACACCTTC.